The source of this TCR beta chain is a study of blood T cells in healthy people across ages. CDR3 size: 15 residues. Germline values: CDR1 LGHNA, CDR2 YNFKEQ. V was trimmed by 0 bases and J by 7 bases, leaving 13 bases between them. Using a J-beta primer mix together with a sample-barcoded 5' primer, a second PCR was run for about 7 to 12 cycles. In TCRdb, the 5' RACE reads were re-called with MiXCR into one record per CDR3 protein. The data show 1.5 million to 2 million distinct CDR3 sequences, about 28% seen once. This TCR was sampled from a woman between 25 and 40 years old in good health. The specimen was blood. This chain links TRBV4-2 with TRBJ1-5; D is unresolved. CDR3 sequence reads: CASSQDPSLRQPQHF. In DNA form, the CDR3 reads TGTGCCAGCAGCCAAGATCCGAGCCTCCGGCAGCCCCAGCATTTT.